Listed below are T cell receptor beta chains from one sample, sequenced in a study of blood T cell repertoires in COVID-19. TCRdb's table, derived via immunoSEQ multiplex PCR, lists solely in-frame clones and lacks some. The sample holds 330,000 or so clones, roughly 88% seen once. The sequencing sample was made of PBMCs or T cells enriched from blood (not recorded which). Receptors originate from a man between 25 and 39 years old who had recovered from COVID-19. CDR3s include the opening cysteine and the closing phenylalanine or tryptophan. The order of the fields is CDR3 length, V gene, clone size, D gene, J gene, CDR3 DNA, CDR3 protein. D genes are given only for firm matches. Size is omitted from some rows. Given values are once, few, many or a class for expanded clones.

len: 14; v_gene: TRBV10-2; abundance: -; d_gene: TRBD2; j_gene: TRBJ2-1; CDR3nt: TGCGCCAGCAGCCTAGCGGGGGTGTACAATGAGCAGTTCTTC; CDR3aa: CASSLAGVYNEQFF
len: 15; v_gene: TRBV5-6; abundance: -; d_gene: TRBD1; j_gene: TRBJ1-5; CDR3nt: TGTGCCAGCAGCGGCCGGGGACAGACCTATCAGCCCCAGCATTTT; CDR3aa: CASSGRGQTYQPQHF
len: 17; v_gene: TRBV5-1; abundance: -; d_gene: TRBD2; j_gene: TRBJ2-1; CDR3nt: TGCGCCAGCAGCTTGGGTGCGGGGGGGCCTAAGTACAATGAGCAGTTCTTC; CDR3aa: CASSLGAGGPKYNEQFF
len: 16; v_gene: TRBV5-1; abundance: -; d_gene: TRBD2; j_gene: TRBJ2-1; CDR3nt: TGCGCCAGCAGCCCAACGGGACTAGTCTTCTACAATGAGCAGTTCTTC; CDR3aa: CASSPTGLVFYNEQFF
len: 14; v_gene: TRBV27; abundance: -; d_gene: TRBD2; j_gene: TRBJ2-5; CDR3nt: TGTGCCAGCAGTTTGAGGTCTAGCGGAGAGACCCAGTACTTC; CDR3aa: CASSLRSSGETQYF
len: 14; v_gene: TRBV2; abundance: -; d_gene: -; j_gene: TRBJ2-7; CDR3nt: TGTGCCAGCAGCCAAGGCCAGGGGGGTGGAGAGCAGTACTTC; CDR3aa: CASSQGQGGGEQYF
len: 16; v_gene: TRBV7-3; abundance: once; d_gene: -; j_gene: TRBJ2-1; CDR3nt: TGTGCCAGCAGCGTCCGACTGGCCTCATCTGTCAATGAGCAGTTCTTC; CDR3aa: CASSVRLASSVNEQFF
len: 16; v_gene: TRBV7-9; abundance: -; d_gene: -; j_gene: TRBJ1-4; CDR3nt: TGTGCCAGCAGCTTAACCTACAGTAACCGAAATGAAAAACTGTTTTTT; CDR3aa: CASSLTYSNRNEKLFF
len: 14; v_gene: TRBV30; abundance: -; d_gene: -; j_gene: TRBJ2-7; CDR3nt: TGTGCCTGGAGTGTATATTCCAGGGAAACCCTGCAGTACTTC; CDR3aa: CAWSVYSRETLQYF
len: 11; v_gene: TRBV2; abundance: once; d_gene: -; j_gene: TRBJ2-7; CDR3nt: TGTGCCAGCAGTAACACCCTCGAGCAGTACTTC; CDR3aa: CASSNTLEQYF
len: 19; v_gene: TRBV11-3; abundance: -; d_gene: TRBD2; j_gene: TRBJ2-5; CDR3nt: TGTGCCAGCAGGTTATGGACTAGCGGGGGGATTAGTGGGCGAGAGACCCAGTACTTC; CDR3aa: CASRLWTSGGISGRETQYF
len: 15; v_gene: TRBV4-1; abundance: -; d_gene: -; j_gene: TRBJ2-7; CDR3nt: TGCGCCAGCAGCCAGACGGGACAAATCTCCTACGAGCAGTACTTC; CDR3aa: CASSQTGQISYEQYF
len: 14; v_gene: TRBV2; abundance: -; d_gene: TRBD1; j_gene: TRBJ1-1; CDR3nt: TGTGCCAGCAGCTCCGGGACAGTGAACACTGAAGCTTTCTTT; CDR3aa: CASSSGTVNTEAFF
len: 12; v_gene: TRBV21-1; abundance: -; d_gene: -; j_gene: TRBJ2-1; CDR3nt: TGTGCCAGCCGACCGGGGAACAATGAGCAGTTCTTC; CDR3aa: CASRPGNNEQFF
len: 14; v_gene: TRBV18; abundance: -; d_gene: TRBD1; j_gene: TRBJ2-7; CDR3nt: TGTGCCAGCTCACCGGGACAGGGGGCCGGGGAGCAGTACTTC; CDR3aa: CASSPGQGAGEQYF
len: 14; v_gene: TRBV27; abundance: -; d_gene: -; j_gene: TRBJ2-1; CDR3nt: TGTGCCAGCAGTTTGCGGCTAGCCGGCAATGAGCAGTTCTTC; CDR3aa: CASSLRLAGNEQFF
len: 14; v_gene: TRBV18; abundance: -; d_gene: -; j_gene: TRBJ1-5; CDR3nt: TGTGCCAGCTCACTCAACCAGAGGAATCAGCCCCAGCATTTT; CDR3aa: CASSLNQRNQPQHF
len: 15; v_gene: TRBV2; abundance: -; d_gene: TRBD1; j_gene: TRBJ1-4; CDR3nt: TGTGCCAGCAGCACGACCAGGGGGCAAGACAAAAAACTGTTTTTT; CDR3aa: CASSTTRGQDKKLFF
len: 13; v_gene: TRBV3-1/TRBV3-2; abundance: -; d_gene: -; j_gene: TRBJ2-7; CDR3nt: TGTGCCAGCAGCCAATCAGTCCCTCAGGAGCAGTACTTC; CDR3aa: CASSQSVPQEQYF
len: 15; v_gene: TRBV7-3; abundance: -; d_gene: -; j_gene: TRBJ1-1; CDR3nt: TGTGCCAGCAGCTTAAGGTCGGGGGAAGGCACTGAAGCTTTCTTT; CDR3aa: CASSLRSGEGTEAFF
len: 14; v_gene: TRBV4-1; abundance: once; d_gene: -; j_gene: TRBJ1-1; CDR3nt: TGCGCCAGCAGCCAAGACCGTATGAACACTGAAGCTTTCTTT; CDR3aa: CASSQDRMNTEAFF
len: 14; v_gene: TRBV28; abundance: -; d_gene: -; j_gene: TRBJ1-5; CDR3nt: TGTGCCAGCAGTCTCTACCCGACAGTCCGCCCCCAGCATTTT; CDR3aa: CASSLYPTVRPQHF
len: 15; v_gene: TRBV5-1; abundance: few; d_gene: -; j_gene: TRBJ1-6; CDR3nt: TGCGCCAGCAGCTTAGTTTCGGGGGTCAATTCACCCCTCCACTTT; CDR3aa: CASSLVSGVNSPLHF
len: 16; v_gene: TRBV15; abundance: -; d_gene: -; j_gene: TRBJ2-1; CDR3nt: TGTGCCACCAGCAGAGGTATGGAGGGGATAGAAAATGAGCAGTTCTTC; CDR3aa: CATSRGMEGIENEQFF
len: 14; v_gene: TRBV24-1; abundance: few; d_gene: -; j_gene: TRBJ1-1; CDR3nt: TGTGCCACCAGTGATCCCCTCACAGGAACTGAAGCTTTCTTT; CDR3aa: CATSDPLTGTEAFF
len: 15; v_gene: TRBV18; abundance: -; d_gene: TRBD2; j_gene: TRBJ2-5; CDR3nt: TGTGCCAGCTCACCACAGACTAGCGATCAAGAGACCCAGTACTTC; CDR3aa: CASSPQTSDQETQYF
len: 12; v_gene: TRBV7-8; abundance: few; d_gene: -; j_gene: TRBJ2-7; CDR3nt: TGTGCCAGCAGCGTCAGCTCCTACGAGCAGTACTTC; CDR3aa: CASSVSSYEQYF
len: 14; v_gene: TRBV16; abundance: few; d_gene: -; j_gene: TRBJ2-2; CDR3nt: TGTGCCAGCAGCCCCCTATCTGACACCGGGGAGCTGTTTTTT; CDR3aa: CASSPLSDTGELFF
len: 12; v_gene: TRBV28; abundance: once; d_gene: -; j_gene: TRBJ1-4; CDR3nt: TGTGCCAGCATTAGCTCGAATGAAAAACTGTTTTTT; CDR3aa: CASISSNEKLFF
len: 18; v_gene: TRBV15; abundance: -; d_gene: -; j_gene: TRBJ2-1; CDR3nt: TGTGCCACCAGCACAGAACCCCTTATGACAGTCCTTAGGGATGAGCAGTTCTTC; CDR3aa: CATSTEPLMTVLRDEQFF
len: 14; v_gene: TRBV15; abundance: -; d_gene: TRBD1; j_gene: TRBJ1-1; CDR3nt: TGTGCCACCAGCCGAACAGGGGGAGGCACTGAAGCTTTCTTT; CDR3aa: CATSRTGGGTEAFF
len: 13; v_gene: TRBV28; abundance: -; d_gene: TRBD2; j_gene: TRBJ2-7; CDR3nt: TGTGCCAGCGGGCGCGGGGGGGCTTACGAGCAGTACTTC; CDR3aa: CASGRGGAYEQYF
len: 15; v_gene: TRBV18; abundance: -; d_gene: TRBD1; j_gene: TRBJ1-5; CDR3nt: TGTGCCAGCTCACCACGGACAGGGGGATCAGCGACCCAGCATTTT; CDR3aa: CASSPRTGGSATQHF
len: 17; v_gene: TRBV27; abundance: -; d_gene: -; j_gene: TRBJ1-6; CDR3nt: TGTGCCAGCAGTTTATCAGGCGGGGTCGGGTATAATTCACCCCTCCACTTT; CDR3aa: CASSLSGGVGYNSPLHF
len: 14; v_gene: TRBV18; abundance: once; d_gene: TRBD1; j_gene: TRBJ1-3; CDR3nt: TGTGCCAGCTCACCGGACAGGCCTGGAAACACCATATATTTT; CDR3aa: CASSPDRPGNTIYF
len: 16; v_gene: TRBV28; abundance: -; d_gene: -; j_gene: TRBJ1-6; CDR3nt: TGTGCCAGCCACCGGCCGAGGAGCTCCTATAATTCACCCCTCCACTTT; CDR3aa: CASHRPRSSYNSPLHF
len: 17; v_gene: TRBV19; abundance: few; d_gene: TRBD1; j_gene: TRBJ1-5; CDR3nt: TGTGCCAGTACCCAGTATGGGACAGGGGCTACAAATCAGCCCCAGCATTTT; CDR3aa: CASTQYGTGATNQPQHF
len: 14; v_gene: TRBV3-1/TRBV3-2; abundance: once; d_gene: TRBD1; j_gene: TRBJ2-7; CDR3nt: TGTGCCAGCAGCGGACAGGGTAGGGGCTACGAGCAGTACTTC; CDR3aa: CASSGQGRGYEQYF
len: 16; v_gene: TRBV15; abundance: once; d_gene: TRBD2; j_gene: TRBJ2-2; CDR3nt: TGTGCCACCAGCAGAGATAGCGGGGGGGAAACCGGGGAGCTGTTTTTT; CDR3aa: CATSRDSGGETGELFF